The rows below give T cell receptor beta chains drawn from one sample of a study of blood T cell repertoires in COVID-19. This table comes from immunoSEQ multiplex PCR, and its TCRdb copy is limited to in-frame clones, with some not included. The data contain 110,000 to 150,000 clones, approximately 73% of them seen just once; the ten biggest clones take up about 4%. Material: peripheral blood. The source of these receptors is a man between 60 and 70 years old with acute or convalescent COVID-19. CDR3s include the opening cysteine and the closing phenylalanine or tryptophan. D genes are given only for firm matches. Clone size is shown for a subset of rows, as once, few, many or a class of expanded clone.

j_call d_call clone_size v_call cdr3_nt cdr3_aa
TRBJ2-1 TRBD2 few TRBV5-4 TGTGCCAGCAGCTTGGACCTAGTAGGCGGGAGTATCTACAATGAGCAGTTCTTC CASSLDLVGGSIYNEQFF
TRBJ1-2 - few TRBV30 TGTGCCTGGAGTGTACCCGGGGGAAATAACTATGGCTACACCTTC CAWSVPGGNNYGYTF
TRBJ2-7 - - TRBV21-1 TGTGCCAGCAGCAAAGTAAGATTGGACAGGGAAACCTACGAGCAGTACTTC CASSKVRLDRETYEQYF
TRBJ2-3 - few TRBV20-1 TGCAGTGCTAGTCCCTGGGACTCCCTCATGCAAGATACGCAGTATTTT CSASPWDSLMQDTQYF
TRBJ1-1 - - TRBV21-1 TGTGCCAACCGCCGACAGGGGGTTACTGAAGCTTTCTTT CANRRQGVTEAFF
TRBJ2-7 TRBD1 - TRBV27 TGTGCCAGCAGGATCCGGGACAGTATTTTTGACGAGCAGTACTTC CASRIRDSIFDEQYF
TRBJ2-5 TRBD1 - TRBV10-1 TGCGCCAGCAGCTCGGGAGACAGGGGGCTCGGAGAGACCCAGTACTTC CASSSGDRGLGETQYF
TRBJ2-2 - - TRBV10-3 TGTGCCATCAGTGAGTCCGCGGGACGCCGAGGCACCGGGGAGCTGTTTTTT CAISESAGRRGTGELFF
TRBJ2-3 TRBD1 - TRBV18 TGTGCCAGCTCCCCGGGACAGGGGCCCACAGATACGCAGTATTTT CASSPGQGPTDTQYF
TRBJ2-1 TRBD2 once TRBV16 TGTGCCAGTTCCGGGACTAGCGGGAGCAATGAGCAGTTCTTC CASSGTSGSNEQFF
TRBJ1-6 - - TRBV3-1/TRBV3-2 TGTGCCAGCAGCCGACAAGAAGGGGGAAACAAACTCCTCCACTTT CASSRQEGGNKLLHF
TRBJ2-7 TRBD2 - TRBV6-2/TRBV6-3 TGTGCCAGCAGTTTCCTAGCGGGAGTTGACGAGCAGTACTTC CASSFLAGVDEQYF
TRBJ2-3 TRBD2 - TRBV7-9 TGTGCCAGCAGCTTATATGGTAGCGGGGAGGGTGATACGCAGTATTTT CASSLYGSGEGDTQYF
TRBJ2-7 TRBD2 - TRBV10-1 TGCGCCAGCAGTGGGCTAGCGGGAGGCTACGAGCAGTACTTC CASSGLAGGYEQYF
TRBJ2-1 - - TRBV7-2 TGTGCCAGCAGCAAGAATAGTGGGCAGTTCTTC CASSKNSGQFF
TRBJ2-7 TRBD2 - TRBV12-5 TGTGCTAGTGGTTTGGTTAGCGGGGGGGAGATCGAGCAGTACTTC CASGLVSGGEIEQYF
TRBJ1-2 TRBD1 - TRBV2 TGTGCCAGCAGTGAAGCGGTTTTTCGACAGGGACTCTATGGCTACACCTTC CASSEAVFRQGLYGYTF
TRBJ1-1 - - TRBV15 TGTGCCACCAGCAGAGAAGCAGGGGCTGCCACTGAAGCTTTCTTT CATSREAGAATEAFF
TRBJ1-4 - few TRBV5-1 TGCGCCAGCAGGCCCCAAGGGGTGACTAATGAAAAACTGTTTTTT CASRPQGVTNEKLFF
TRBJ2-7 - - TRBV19 TGTGCCAGTAGTGGGACAACCTTGGGGGAGCAGTACTTC CASSGTTLGEQYF
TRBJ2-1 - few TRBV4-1 TGCGCCAGCAGCCAATCAACAGGGGAGCAGTTCTTC CASSQSTGEQFF
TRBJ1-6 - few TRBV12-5 TGTGCTAGTGGTACGGAACAGAATTCACCCCTCCACTTT CASGTEQNSPLHF
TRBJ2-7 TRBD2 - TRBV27 TGTGCCAGCAGTTTATCTGCTAGCGGGAGAAACTACGAGCAGTACTTC CASSLSASGRNYEQYF
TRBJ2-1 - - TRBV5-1 TGCGCCAGCAGCTTGCACTCGAGCTCCTACAATGAGCAGTTCTTC CASSLHSSSYNEQFF
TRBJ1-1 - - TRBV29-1 TGCAGCGCACAGAACACTGAAGCTTTCTTT CSAQNTEAFF
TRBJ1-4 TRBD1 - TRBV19 TGTGCCAGTACCCCGGGACAGAGGGAGAAGGAACTGTTTTTT CASTPGQREKELFF
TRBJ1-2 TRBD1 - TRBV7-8 TGTGCCAGCAGCCCGCAGGGGGACTATGGCTACACCTTC CASSPQGDYGYTF
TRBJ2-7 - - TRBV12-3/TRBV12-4 TGTGCCAGCAACTTAAGCGGTTCCTACGAGCAGTACTTC CASNLSGSYEQYF
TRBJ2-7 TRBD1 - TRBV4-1 TGCGCCAGCAGCCAAGAAGGGGGCGTCTACGAGCAGTACTTC CASSQEGGVYEQYF
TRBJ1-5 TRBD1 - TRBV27 TGTGCCAGCAGTTTCCAGGGGGATGCCAATCAGCCCCAGCATTTT CASSFQGDANQPQHF
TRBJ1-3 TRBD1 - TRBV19 TGTGCCAGTACTTGGCAGGGGGCGCCTGGAAACACCATATATTTT CASTWQGAPGNTIYF
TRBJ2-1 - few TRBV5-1 TGCGCCAGCAGCTTTAGTGTCCGGCGGCTCAATGAGCAGTTCTTC CASSFSVRRLNEQFF
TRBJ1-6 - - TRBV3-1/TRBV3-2 TGTGCCAGCAGCCAAGAGAACAGGGTCGGGGCGAATTCACCCCTCCACTTT CASSQENRVGANSPLHF
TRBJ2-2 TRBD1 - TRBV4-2 TGTGCCAGCAGCCAAGAAGGGGGCCGTAACACCGGGGAGCTGTTTTTT CASSQEGGRNTGELFF
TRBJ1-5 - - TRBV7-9 TGTGCCAGCAGCTTGGGACTTGATCAGCCCCAGCATTTT CASSLGLDQPQHF
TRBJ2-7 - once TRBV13 TGTGCCAGCAGCTTAGATGAACAGTACGAGCAGTACTTC CASSLDEQYEQYF
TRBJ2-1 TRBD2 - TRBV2 TGTGCCAGCAGTTATAGCGGGAGTAGCGATGAGCAGTTCTTC CASSYSGSSDEQFF
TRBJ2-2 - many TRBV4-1 TGCGCCAGCAGCCAACCTCTTTCCACCGGGGAGCTGTTTTTT CASSQPLSTGELFF
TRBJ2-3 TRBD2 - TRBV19 TGTGCCAGTAGTGTAAGCGGGAGGGCCCGAGATACGCAGTATTTT CASSVSGRARDTQYF
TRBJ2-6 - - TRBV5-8 TGTGCCAGCAGCACACTAACTGGGGCCAACGTCCTGACTTTC CASSTLTGANVLTF
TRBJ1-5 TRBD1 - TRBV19 TGTGCCAGTAGTACACGACAGGGAGGTCGGATGCCCCAGCATTTT CASSTRQGGRMPQHF